The rows below give T cell receptor beta chains drawn from one sample of a study of post-analysis software for immune sequencing data. TCRdb ran MiXCR on the PCR reads and lists one entry per CDR3 protein. Of around 260,000 distinct CDR3 sequences listed, less than 40% are singletons. Sequenced sample: blood. These receptors all come from a girl aged 10 to 17 with multiple sclerosis. CDR3s include the opening cysteine and the closing phenylalanine or tryptophan. The D gene is left open where the match is weak. Expanded clones get a size class; other rows say once, few or many, or leave the size out.

abundance	v_gene	j_gene	d_gene	CDR3nt	CDR3aa
few	TRBV29-1	TRBJ2-2	NA	TGCAGCGTTGCCCCCCGGGGGCCCGGGGAGCTGTTTTTT	CSVAPRGPGELFF
few	TRBV25-1	TRBJ1-1	NA	TGTGCCAGCAAGTTCCTACGGGATAATTGGGACACTGAAGCTTTCTTT	CASKFLRDNWDTEAFF
once	TRBV30	TRBJ2-5	NA	TGTGCCTGGAGTGTACAATGGAAGAGAGAGACCCAGTACTTC	CAWSVQWKRETQYF
NA	TRBV7-6	TRBJ2-1	NA	TGTGCCAGCAGCCCCGGGGTATACGATGAGCAGTTCTTC	CASSPGVYDEQFF
few	TRBV20-1	TRBJ1-6	NA	TGCAGTGCTAGAGATTGGACCGGAAATTCACCCCTCCACTTT	CSARDWTGNSPLHF
NA	TRBV28	TRBJ2-1	TRBD1	TGTGCCGGCAGATCGGGACAGGATTACAATGAGCAGTTCTTC	CAGRSGQDYNEQFF
many	TRBV4-2	TRBJ2-1	NA	TGTGCCAGCAGCCAAGATCAAATAGTAGATGAGCAGTTCTTC	CASSQDQIVDEQFF
few	TRBV7-3	TRBJ2-2	NA	TGTGCCAGCAGCCAGAGCGGTACTTACACCGGGGAGCTGTTTTTT	CASSQSGTYTGELFF
NA	TRBV5-6	TRBJ2-7	NA	TGTGCCAGCAGCTTGGGACGTCAAAAGAGCGAGCAGTACTTC	CASSLGRQKSEQYF
NA	TRBV13	TRBJ2-2	TRBD1	TGTGCCAGCAGCTTCTACAGGGGATCAACCGGGGAGCTGTTTTTT	CASSFYRGSTGELFF
NA	TRBV18	TRBJ1-1	NA	TGTGCCAGCTCACCAGCAGGGTACGAGGACACTGAAGCTTTCTTT	CASSPAGYEDTEAFF
many	TRBV12-3/TRBV12-4	TRBJ1-2	NA	TGTGCCAGCAGCCTGGTAGCTAACTATGGCTACACCTTC	CASSLVANYGYTF
NA	TRBV20-1	TRBJ2-7	TRBD2	TGCAGTGCTAGGAAACCCGGGACTACAATATTGGTGCAGTACTTC	CSARKPGTTILVQYF
many	TRBV5-1	TRBJ1-4	NA	TGCGCCAGCAGACCCCGGGAGGGCGCGTATGAAAAACTGTTTTTT	CASRPREGAYEKLFF
NA	TRBV12-3/TRBV12-4	TRBJ2-3	TRBD1	TGTGCCAGCAGGCAGGACAGGGGAGGCGCAGATGCGCAGTATTTT	CASRQDRGGADAQYF
NA	TRBV5-1	TRBJ2-1	NA	TGCGCCAGCAGCTTGGGCGGAGTAAGCTCCTACAATGAGCAGTTCTTC	CASSLGGVSSYNEQFF
NA	TRBV5-1	TRBJ1-5	NA	TGCGCCAGCAGCTTGGGACAGAGTGAGCCCCAGCATTTT	CASSLGQSEPQHF
NA	TRBV5-8	TRBJ1-6	NA	TGTGCCAACAGCTTGGACCTCAGTTCACCCCTCCACTTT	CANSLDLSSPLHF
many	TRBV29-1	TRBJ1-1	NA	TGCAGCGTTGGAGAGCAGGGATTAGGCACTGAAGCTTTCTTT	CSVGEQGLGTEAFF
many	TRBV6-5	TRBJ2-5	TRBD2	TGTGCCAGCAGTAACGGGGCCCGACTAGCGGGGGGCTTAGGGACCCAGTACTTC	CASSNGARLAGGLGTQYF
NA	TRBV12-3/TRBV12-4	TRBJ1-1	TRBD1	TGTGCCAGCAGTAACAGGGGCTCGCGGGGGGAAGCTTTCTTT	CASSNRGSRGEAFF
many	TRBV20-1	TRBJ2-1	NA	TGCAGTGCTCCGGACCAATACGACAATGAGCAGTTCTTC	CSAPDQYDNEQFF
NA	TRBV7-3	TRBJ2-5	NA	TGTGCCAGCAGCCCTGGGGATTGGTACCAAGAGACCCAGTACTTC	CASSPGDWYQETQYF
many	TRBV28	TRBJ1-4	NA	TGTGCCAGCAGTTCATACAGGGCAACTAATGAAAAACTGTTTTTT	CASSSYRATNEKLFF
NA	TRBV14	TRBJ1-5	NA	TGTGCCAGCATGGTCCCCGCCAGGGAGGGTCAGCCCCAGCATTTT	CASMVPAREGQPQHF
once	TRBV5-1	TRBJ2-3	TRBD2	TGCGCCAGCAGCTGGACGGGGGGAGACCCGGATACGCAGTATTTT	CASSWTGGDPDTQYF
few	TRBV18	TRBJ1-1	NA	TGTGCCAGCTCACCACCCGCAGCGTTGAACACTGAAGCTTTCTTT	CASSPPAALNTEAFF
NA	TRBV28	TRBJ2-1	TRBD1	TGTGCCAGCAGCCGGGACAGCCAGATCTACAATGAGCAGTTCTTC	CASSRDSQIYNEQFF
NA	TRBV27	TRBJ1-2	TRBD1	TGTGCCAGCAGCCGACAGGGGGCGGGGAGCTACACCTTC	CASSRQGAGSYTF
NA	TRBV27	TRBJ2-5	TRBD2	TGTGCCAGCAGTCCCCTCAGCGGGAGTGAGACCCAGTACTTC	CASSPLSGSETQYF
NA	TRBV20-1	TRBJ2-7	TRBD2	TGCAGTGCTAGAGCGGGAGGCTCCTACGAGCAGTACTTC	CSARAGGSYEQYF
NA	TRBV7-9	TRBJ1-2	NA	TGTGCCAGCAGCCCACAGGGTTTGGCGAACTATGGCTACACCTTC	CASSPQGLANYGYTF
NA	TRBV7-2	TRBJ2-5	TRBD2	TGTGCCAGCAGCTTAGCGAGCGGGGGGGCTCTTGAGACCCAGTACTTC	CASSLASGGALETQYF
many	TRBV5-1	TRBJ1-6	TRBD1	TGCGCCAGCAGCCCGGACAGGGGAGTTAGTTCACCCCTCCACTTT	CASSPDRGVSSPLHF
few	TRBV20-1	TRBJ2-5	NA	TGCAGCCAGGAAAACAGAAAGGAGACCCAGTACTTC	CSQENRKETQYF
many	TRBV3-1	TRBJ1-2	TRBD1	TGTGCCAGCAGCAGGGGGCGCGTTAACTATGGCTACACCTTC	CASSRGRVNYGYTF
many	TRBV20-1	TRBJ1-5	NA	TGCAGTGCTAGAGAGGGAGGACAGCCCCAGCATTTT	CSAREGGQPQHF
few	TRBV14	TRBJ1-2	NA	TGTGCCAGCAGTCAGAGAGTGGGAGTCTATGGCTACACCTTC	CASSQRVGVYGYTF
NA	TRBV3-1	TRBJ2-1	TRBD1	TGTGCCAGCAGCCCGCTGGGACAGGCCTACAATGAGCAGTTCTTC	CASSPLGQAYNEQFF
many	TRBV7-2	TRBJ2-4	NA	TGTGCCAGCAGCCCCCCGTCCAAAAACATTCAGTACTTC	CASSPPSKNIQYF
NA	TRBV6-1	TRBJ2-5	NA	TGTGCCAGCACCAATGAGGGGACCCAGTACTTC	CASTNEGTQYF
many	TRBV2	TRBJ1-2	NA	TGTGCCAGCTACCCCAGGGGCAGACAGAACTATGGCTACACCTTC	CASYPRGRQNYGYTF
few	TRBV5-1	TRBJ1-6	TRBD1	TGCGCCAGCAGCTTGGCATCCGCAGGGGGGGGATTTAATTCACCCCTCCACTTT	CASSLASAGGGFNSPLHF
NA	TRBV20-1	TRBJ2-4	TRBD1	TGCAGTGCTAGGCCGGACAGGGGCGGAAACATTCAGTACTTC	CSARPDRGGNIQYF
few	TRBV20-1	TRBJ2-7	NA	TGCAGTGCTAGAGAGTCCCGGGATTCCTACGAGCAGTACTTC	CSARESRDSYEQYF
many	TRBV7-2	TRBJ1-2	NA	TGTGCCAGCAGCTTAGTGCGGCTTGGCTACACCTTC	CASSLVRLGYTF
many	TRBV10-3	TRBJ1-6	TRBD1	TGTGCCATCAGTAGACAGGGGCAGAATTCACCCCTCCACTTT	CAISRQGQNSPLHF
NA	TRBV7-9	TRBJ1-1	NA	TGTGCCAGCAGCTTTAGCGGAGGGGGACCGAACACTGAAGCTTTCTTT	CASSFSGGGPNTEAFF
few	TRBV21-1	TRBJ2-6	NA	TGTGCCAGCAGCAACGTTGGGAAAAGGGATTCTGGGGCCAACGTCCTGACTTTC	CASSNVGKRDSGANVLTF
NA	TRBV6-5	TRBJ1-2	TRBD1	TGTGCCAGCAGTTACCTTGGACAGGCCAAAGCTAACTATGGCTACACCTTC	CASSYLGQAKANYGYTF
NA	TRBV28	TRBJ2-7	TRBD1	TGTGCCAGCAGTCTGGGACAGCCACTCTCCTACGAGCAGTACTTC	CASSLGQPLSYEQYF
NA	TRBV5-1	TRBJ1-1	TRBD1	TGCGCCAGCAGCTTGGAGGGGACAGTGAACACTGAAGCTTTCTTT	CASSLEGTVNTEAFF
many	TRBV6-4	TRBJ2-2	NA	TGTGCCAGCAGTGACGGGAACACCGGGGAGCTGTTTTTT	CASSDGNTGELFF
many	TRBV5-1	TRBJ2-1	TRBD2	TGCGCCAGCAGCTTGCATCTAGCGGGAGGCGACAATGAGCAGTTCTTC	CASSLHLAGGDNEQFF
few	TRBV7-9	TRBJ2-2	TRBD1	TGTGCCAGCAGCTCGCTCGCAGGGGGCGCAGCCGGGGAGCTGTTTTTT	CASSSLAGGAAGELFF
few	TRBV27	TRBJ1-5	NA	TGTGCCAGCAGTTTTGGGCGCAATCAGCCCCAGCATTTT	CASSFGRNQPQHF
many	TRBV19	TRBJ2-1	TRBD2	TGTGCCAGTAGTATAGGGGGACTAGCGGGAGTGATGTATGAGCAGTTCTTC	CASSIGGLAGVMYEQFF